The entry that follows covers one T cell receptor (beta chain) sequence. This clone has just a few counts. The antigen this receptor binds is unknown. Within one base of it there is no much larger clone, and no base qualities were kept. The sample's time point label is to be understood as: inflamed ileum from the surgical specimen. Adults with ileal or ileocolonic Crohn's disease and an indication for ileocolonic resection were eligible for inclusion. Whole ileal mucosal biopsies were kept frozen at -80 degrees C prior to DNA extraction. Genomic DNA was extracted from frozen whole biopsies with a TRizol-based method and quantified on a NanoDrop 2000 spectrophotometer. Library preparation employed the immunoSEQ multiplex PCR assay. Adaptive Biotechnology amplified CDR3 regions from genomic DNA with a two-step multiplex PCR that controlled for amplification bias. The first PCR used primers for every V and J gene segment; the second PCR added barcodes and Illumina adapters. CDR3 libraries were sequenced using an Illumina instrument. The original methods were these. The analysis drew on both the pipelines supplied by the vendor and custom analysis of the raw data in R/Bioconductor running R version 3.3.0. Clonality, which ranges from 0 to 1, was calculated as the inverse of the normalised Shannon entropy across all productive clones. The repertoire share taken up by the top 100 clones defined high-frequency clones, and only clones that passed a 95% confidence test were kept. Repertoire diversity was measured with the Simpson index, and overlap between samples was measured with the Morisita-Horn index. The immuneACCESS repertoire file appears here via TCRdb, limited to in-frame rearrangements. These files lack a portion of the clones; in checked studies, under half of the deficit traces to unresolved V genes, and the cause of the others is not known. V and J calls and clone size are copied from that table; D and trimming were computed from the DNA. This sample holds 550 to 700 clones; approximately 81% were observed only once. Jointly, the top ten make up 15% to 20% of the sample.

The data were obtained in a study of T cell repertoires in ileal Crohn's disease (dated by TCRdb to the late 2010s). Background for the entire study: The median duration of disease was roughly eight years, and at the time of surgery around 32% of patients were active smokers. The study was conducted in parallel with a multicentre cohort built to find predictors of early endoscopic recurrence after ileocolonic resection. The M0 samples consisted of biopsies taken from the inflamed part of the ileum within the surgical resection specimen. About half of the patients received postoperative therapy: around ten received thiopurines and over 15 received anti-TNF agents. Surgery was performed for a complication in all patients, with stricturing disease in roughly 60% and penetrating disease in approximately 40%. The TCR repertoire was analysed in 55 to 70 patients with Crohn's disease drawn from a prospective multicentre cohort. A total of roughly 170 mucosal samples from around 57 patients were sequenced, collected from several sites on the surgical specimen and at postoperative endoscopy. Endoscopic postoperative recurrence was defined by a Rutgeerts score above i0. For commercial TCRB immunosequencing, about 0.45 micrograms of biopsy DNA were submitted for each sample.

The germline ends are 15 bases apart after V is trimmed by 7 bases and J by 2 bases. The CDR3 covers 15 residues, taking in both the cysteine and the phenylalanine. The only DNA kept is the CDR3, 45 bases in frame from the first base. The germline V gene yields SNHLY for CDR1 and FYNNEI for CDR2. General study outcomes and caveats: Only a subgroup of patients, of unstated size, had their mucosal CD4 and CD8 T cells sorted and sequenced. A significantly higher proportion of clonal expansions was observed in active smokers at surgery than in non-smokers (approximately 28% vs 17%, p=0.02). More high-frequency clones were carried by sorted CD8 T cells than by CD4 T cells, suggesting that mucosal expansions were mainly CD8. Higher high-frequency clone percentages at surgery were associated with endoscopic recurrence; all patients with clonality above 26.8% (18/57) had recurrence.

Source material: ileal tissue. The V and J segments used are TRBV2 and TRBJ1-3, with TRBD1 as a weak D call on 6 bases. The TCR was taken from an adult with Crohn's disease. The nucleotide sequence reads TGTGCCAGCATCGGACAGACGATCGCTGGAAACACCATATATTTT. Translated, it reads CASIGQTIAGNTIYF.